The next 5 T cell receptor beta chains were all read from a single sample in a study of cytomegalovirus exposure and HLA in healthy donors. 60 Vbeta and 13 Jbeta primers were used in PCR. Assay: immunoSEQ multiplex PCR; the TCRdb copy retains only in-frame clones and omits some. Among about 120,000 clones listed, about 80% were seen once. The specimen was PBMCs. The receptor source for this set is a female donor in good health and CMV-seropositive.

The CDR3 region is CASKSPTSRYLFF. CDR3 sequence (DNA): TGTGCCAGCAAGTCGCCCACTAGTCGATATCTGTTTTTT. The rearrangement uses TRBV27 and TRBJ2-2, with a tentative D call TRBD2 (5 bases). This CDR3 is 13 amino acids long. Trimming took 7 bases from V and 14 from J, leaving 20 bases between them. Germline lookup yields CDR1 MNHEY and CDR2 SMNVEV (reference sequence).

The chain is built from TRBV5-8 and TRBJ1-4, with a possible D match to TRBD1 (6 bases). Germline V gene lookup returns CDR1 SGHTS and CDR2 YDEGEE. The CDR3 has 18 residues. Trimming took 3 bases from V and 2 from J, leaving 20 bases between them. For the CDR3, the DNA is TGTGCCAGCAGCTCGGGGGGCAGGACGAGTCGGACTAATGAAAAACTGTTTTTT. This gives the protein CASSSGGRTSRTNEKLFF.

CDR3 protein: CASSRTGTYGYTF. DNA for the CDR3: TGTGCCAGCAGTAGGACAGGGACTTATGGCTACACCTTC. The rearrangement uses TRBV7-9 and TRBJ1-2; 8 nucleotides align to TRBD1. V dropped 6 bases and J dropped 5; count of bases not matched to a gene: 5. Germline lookup yields CDR1 SEHNR and CDR2 FQNEAQ (reference sequence). This CDR3 region has 13 residues.

This rearrangement joins TRBV7-9 to TRBJ2-3, with D perhaps matching TRBD1 (6 bases). Germline values: CDR1 SEHNR, CDR2 FQNEAQ (reference sequence). CDR3 length equals 17 residues. V was cut by 3 bases and J by 5 bases, with 21 bases left in between. The CDR3 DNA reads as TGTGCCAGCAGCTTCCCCACTGGACTGAGGGGGTTAGATACGCAGTATTTT. It specifies CASSFPTGLRGLDTQYF.

The rearrangement uses TRBV5-1 and TRBJ1-5, with 7 nucleotides matching TRBD1. This CDR3 has 14 residues. The ends lost 0 bases at V and 6 bases at J; junction bases unmatched: 3. Per germline, CDR1 SGHRS and CDR2 YFSETQ. CDR3: CASSLAQGGQPQHF. The CDR3 bases are TGCGCCAGCAGCTTGGCGCAGGGGGGTCAGCCCCAGCATTTT.